The present T cell receptor beta chain was sequenced within a study of technical replicates of blood from a handful of donors. This CDR3 spans 16 amino acids. The germline V gene has CDR1 LGHNT and CDR2 FRNRAP. V lost 3 bases to trimming and J lost 0 bases; unmatched junction nucleotides: 4. Using immunoSEQ multiplex PCR, the repertoire was profiled, and TCRdb retains in-frame clones only, with some absent. The sample records around 76,000 clones, approximately 96% being singletons. The receptor was derived from a human donor in good health. Sequences were obtained from T cells isolated from PBMCs. The rearrangement links TRBV12-5 to TRBJ1-1; 10 nucleotides line up with TRBD1. Written as DNA, the CDR3 is TGTGCTAGTGGTTTCCGGGACAGGGGATTGAACACTGAAGCTTTCTTT. Translating gives CASGFRDRGLNTEAFF. Supplemented by reference TRBV12-5 and TRBJ1-1, the full variable domain reads DARVTQTPRHKVTEMGQEVTMRCQPILGHNTVFWYRQTMMQGLELLAYFRNRAPLDDSGMPKDRFSAEMPDATLATLKIQPSEPRDSAVYFCASGFRDRGLNTEAFFGQGTRLTVV.